Listed here is a single TCR beta chain. Some clones are missing from TCRdb's copy, which holds only in-frame ones; the method was immunoSEQ multiplex PCR. Of under 300,000 clones detected, over 75% appear once; the ten largest clones hold around a sixth. The entry originates in a study of blood T cell repertoires in COVID-19. The V gene's germline CDR1 is GTSNPN and CDR2 SVGIG (reference sequence). The CDR3 runs to 14 residues. Trimming shortened V by 3 bases and J by 3 bases, and 14 bases separated the two germline ends. The chain employs TRBV30 and TRBJ1-1; D remains ambiguous. Sequencing input: PBMCs or T cells enriched from blood (not recorded which). The source of this sequence is a man aged 18 to 29 who had recovered from COVID-19. The CDR3 here is CAWRSSGLYTEAFF. CDR3 in DNA: TGTGCCTGGAGGTCGTCAGGTCTTTACACTGAAGCTTTCTTT.